Below, one T cell receptor (beta chain) is given with its context. Its antigen target is currently unknown. Base qualities are not provided; no much larger clone lies one nucleotide away. This sample was taken from a study of blood T cell repertoires in COVID-19 (dated by TCRdb to 2018 to 2021). In terms of the full investigation: Collaborator samples came from the United States, Italy and Spain and covered acute and convalescent phases of COVID-19. The prospective study material was composed of cDNA or gDNA derived from T cells, B-cell-depleted T cells, or PBMCs. Subjects who had been exposed to COVID-19, were actively infected with it, or had recovered from it provided the deeply sampled blood TCRbeta repertoires that made up the dataset. The repertoires were made available in a free public database intended to serve as a resource for research on the immune response to SARS-CoV-2. Samples came from the ongoing ImmuneRACE study (first 160 participants) plus 1,254 subjects from 6 global collaborators. Sample metadata almost always included a de-identified subject ID, COVID-19 status, age in years and sex. Where HLA class I and class II types were available, the types were taken from metadata supplied by the sample provider, not from assay-based typing. Study-wide findings and limitations: The amount of clinical and demographic metadata varied by source and participant and was provided uncurated.

TCRbeta CDR3 regions were amplified from genomic DNA using the immunoSEQ Assay, a bias-controlled multiplex PCR. Per the authors' processing: Within the assay, amplification of reference gene primers was used to estimate how many nucleated cells each sample contained. To quantify the absolute abundance of each unique TCRbeta CDR3 rearrangement, sequence reads were collapsed and filtered. For each sample, productive Simpson clonality was calculated as the square root of Simpson's diversity index over productive rearrangements. In TCRdb, the immuneACCESS table is reduced to in-frame sequences with V and J assigned. These tables do not hold every clone; where another copy was compared, an unresolved V gene accounts for under half, and the others remain unexplained. V and J calls and clone size are as listed in that table; D and trimming were resolved from the DNA. This sample gives around 140,000 clones in total; roughly 86% of them show up just once. Together, the top ten hold over 0.8% of the sample.

Collaborating institutions collected whole blood in K2EDTA tubes following their own protocols. For TCRbeta analysis, collaborators shipped samples in one of three forms: frozen whole blood, isolated PBMCs, or DNA extracted from either of those sample types. The sequenced sample was peripheral blood. The TCR comes from a woman aged 50 to 60 with acute or convalescent COVID-19.

The nucleotide sequence is given as TGTGCCAGCAGCCAAGACGAGGTGGCGGGGGGACGGGGGCAGTTCTTC. This yields the protein CASSQDEVAGGRGQFF. The V gene is TRBV3-1 (or the pseudogene TRBV3-2) and the J gene is TRBJ2-1; 8 junctional bases match TRBD2. Unmatched junction bases come to 13, with V trimmed by 0 bases and J by 12 bases. From cysteine to phenylalanine, the CDR3 is 16 amino acids long. Only the CDR3 DNA stays, 48 bases, in frame from base 1. CDR1 and CDR2 were assigned from the germline V gene (reference sequence) as LGHDT and YNNKEL.